This section outlines one T cell receptor beta chain sequence together with its context. The target of this receptor is not known. Per-base qualities were not stored, and no clone one base away is much larger. The cohort was made up of 500 to 800 healthy bone marrow donors. All cohort members were sampled while nominally healthy, although unrecorded immune exposures were likely present. The donor was CMV seropositive and was included in the group of 250 to 350 seropositive cohort members. A peripheral blood sample was provided by each donor, and peripheral blood mononuclear cells were used for TCR beta sequencing. The Qiagen DNeasy Blood Extraction Kit was used to extract genomic DNA from the blood cell samples. The sample belongs to a study of cytomegalovirus exposure and HLA in healthy donors (dated by TCRdb to 2016 to 2017). A note on the overall study: According to an earlier analysis of around 600 of the donors, about 179 million T cells yielded some 110 million unique TCR beta sequences and around 280 Gb of sequence data. Roughly 310 gigabases of sequencing data and approximately 85 million unique TCR sequences were included in an early release covering roughly 600 HLA-typed donors. Of the 398 genotyped donors, approximately 81% were placed in the genetic ancestry cluster associated with self-reported Caucasian donors. The aim of the study was to test whether cataloging public T cell receptors could identify signatures of past pathogen exposure. The study used immunosequencing to profile the T cell repertoires of approximately 690 subjects and linked those repertoires to cytomegalovirus serostatus. Besides the first cohort of hundreds of subjects, a separate validation cohort made up of about 120 different subjects was used. High-throughput TCR immunosequencing, statistical association of individual TCRs with disease status, and machine learning were combined to predict cytomegalovirus infection status. In a later analysis, previously published TCR beta repertoires from about 640 donors were re-analyzed and high-resolution HLA genotyping was added so that TCR occurrence patterns could be studied. Rather than using new phenotypic data, the later analysis identified candidate immune exposures from TCR beta sequences and from how often those sequences occurred across donors. To decide whether each TCR beta V gene segment behaved as functional or pseudogenic, an earlier analysis of 587 of the donors relied on high-throughput TCR beta sequencing. Alongside the repertoire data, information on donor age, sex, ethnicity and CMV serostatus was compiled. A later genetic analysis took genome-wide SNP genotypes for about three fifths of the roughly 700 donors and used that subset as a discovery cohort. All discovery cohort repertoires had been generated on a single sequencing platform. Both class I and class II loci were covered by HLA typing, at four-digit resolution. Typing coverage differed by locus: A, B, C, DRB1 and DQB1 were typed in about 620-640 donors, DQA1 in 522, DPA1 in approximately 600, and DPB1 in roughly 450. About 5 DR-DQ haplotypes were handled as single units for association and clustering, since linkage in the cohort was strong. On average, around 230,000 unique TCR beta nucleotide sequences were sequenced per donor among several hundred genotyped donors of the cohort, with 15% to 20% of those sequences being non-productive. The research as a whole found: Cytomegalovirus status was reported to be diagnosed by the classifier with high specificity and sensitivity in both the original and validation cohorts. CMV serostatus was the only immune exposure information available for the cohort. Because counts were too low, about 18 rarely observed V segments, including chromosome 9 orphons, were excluded from the earlier analysis of under 650 of the donors. According to a later analysis, TCR association rates differed among HLA loci, with DRB1 alleles showing the most associated TCRs and HLA-C alleles showing the fewest. Across donors, most TCR sequences were observed very rarely, whereas some public TCRs were present in many individuals. An association between a missense DCLRE1C variant and V-gene and J-gene trimming of TCR beta chains was found in a later genetic analysis and replicated in an independent cohort. When HLA alleles, especially DR and DQ, strongly co-occurred, attributing TCR associations to individual alleles was difficult. Most CMV-associated TCR beta chains appeared to be HLA-restricted in a later analysis, and the HLA associations seemed to be driven largely by CMV exposure. The study gave a list of about 160 TCR beta chains associated with cytomegalovirus. It was suggested by the authors that the approach could potentially be generalized to other disease states and immunological phenotypes. A further reported finding was that TCR beta sequences accurately predicted the HLA-A and HLA-B alleles for most subjects in the first cohort. A few of the identified cytomegalovirus-associated TCR beta chains were confirmed in vitro to be specific for cytomegalovirus antigens. A later analysis associated some 17,000 TCR beta sequences with specific HLA alleles at a false discovery rate of 0.05. Presence/absence analyses assumed roughly uniform sequencing depth across donors, an assumption that may not hold. Because HLA typing was unavailable for some donors at each locus, only the typed subset was used in association tests. The cohort was sequenced for TCR beta chains only, and without alpha or paired-chain data the features that could be detected were limited. In a later genetic analysis, fewer N-insertions in productive TCRs were reported among donors in an Asian-associated ancestry cluster than the roughly 700-donor mean. Several of the top co-occurrence clusters appeared to be linked to parvovirus B19, influenza, CMV and Epstein-Barr virus, according to a later analysis. Compared with equally common non-associated chains, HLA-associated TCR beta chains in a later analysis were more clonally expanded and had lower generation probabilities. Linkage disequilibrium might explain the correlated functional status among segregating V segments, but an unknown experimental factor could not be excluded. Broadly in line with IMGT annotations, most TCR beta V segments showed up in productive rearrangements about 87% or about 30% of the time in an earlier analysis of approximately 640 of the donors. The 87-base-pair reads could not distinguish some IMGT-functional V segments, including TRBV6-2 and TRBV6-3, so those segments were excluded. A cluster of highly shared sequence variants was judged likely to be a technical artifact of the sequencing pipeline.

There are 13 amino acids in the CDR3, from cysteine to phenylalanine inclusive. Only the CDR3 DNA is retained, 39 bases long and in frame from the first base. V drops 8 bases and J drops 5 bases, leaving 13 bases in between. The germline V gene yields MNHEY for CDR1 and SVGAGI for CDR2. Library generation was performed with the immunoSEQ multiplex PCR assay. The multiplex PCR relied on a mix of 60 forward primers for TCR Vbeta segments and 13 reverse primers for TCR Jbeta segments. A multiplex PCR assay on genomic DNA amplified the CDR3 region of rearranged TCR beta genes. Amplified TCR beta libraries were sequenced as 87-base-pair reads on the Illumina HiSeq System. The paper's processing steps were these. A later analysis counted approximately 84 million unique TCR beta chains across the 666 repertoires, and some 11 million of these chains were shared by at least two donors. A nearest-neighbor algorithm error-corrected the raw reads and collapsed the reads into unique sequences, merging closely related sequences to remove PCR and sequencing errors. V, D and J gene segments were assigned by aligning CDR3 sequences to IMGT reference sequences. For a sequence to be retained, a match of at least six nucleotides was required to both a V gene segment and a J gene segment. A rearrangement counted as productive if the CDR3 had no stop codons and remained in frame with V and J, and every other rearrangement counted as non-productive. Following IMGT convention, CDR3 was defined as the stretch from the second conserved V-encoded cysteine to the conserved J-encoded phenylalanine. In an earlier analysis of around 540 of the donors, sequences lacking an unambiguous match to a single V gene segment were excluded. In an earlier analysis of around 590 of the donors, a V segment was called functional when productive rearrangements were above 56.7%, and segregating when the standard deviation between donors exceeded 5%. A statistical classification framework was built to diagnose cytomegalovirus status from the catalog of TCR beta chain sequences. V and J gene assignment, in a later analysis, came from comparing TCR nucleotide sequences with IMGT/GENE-DB human TR gene sequences. In a later analysis, CDR3 sequences and most-parsimonious VDJ recombination scenarios were assigned using the TCRdist pipeline. In a later analysis, each TCR beta chain was defined by its CDR3 amino acid sequence together with its V-gene family, and reads lacking a unique V-gene family were excluded. In a later analysis, 450 to 600 highly shared, low-generation-probability nucleotide sequences were removed to address suspected cross-contamination and a sequencing artifact. For each public chain, a later analysis derived a clonal expansion index from normalized ranks of inferred template counts within each repertoire. A later analysis computed generation probabilities with a VDJ recombination model fitted to out-of-frame rearrangements, and checked the results against IGoR. In a later analysis, TCR-TCR, TCR-HLA and TCR-CMV co-occurrence was scored with hypergeometric tests, and a repertoire-size bias correction was applied to TCR pairs. False discovery rates were estimated in a later analysis by permuting HLA or CMV assignments 20 times. In a later analysis, co-occurring TCRs were grouped using DBSCAN, with TCRdist sequence similarity added in when clustering inside HLA-allele-positive subsets. Repertoires with fewer than 30,000 or more than 120,000 public chains, plus five repertoires with anomalous nucleotide sharing, were excluded from co-occurrence clustering. This immuneACCESS table, as held by TCRdb, lists in-frame sequences with V and J called but not all clones. Of the missing ones, under half trace to an unresolved V gene in checked studies; the others have no known cause. The V and J calls and the clone size are those of that table, but D and trimming were determined from the DNA. Across this sample there are over 150,000 clones, with around 80% seen only once. The top ten clones comprise about 3.1% of the sample.

Recombination linked TRBV6-5 to TRBJ1-5; a weak D assignment points to TRBD1 (5 bases agree). The sequence came from a woman aged 50 to 60 in good health and CMV-seropositive. The sample was PBMCs. In nucleotide form, the sequence is TGTGCCAGCGCGCAGGGCTGGTATCAGCCCCAGCATTTT. The encoded protein is CASAQGWYQPQHF.